This TCR beta chain was recovered during a study of blood T cells in healthy people across ages. V gave up 1 base and J gave up 2 bases, with 12 bases separating them. The CDR3 covers 16 residues. Per the germline V gene, CDR1 is MDHEN and CDR2 is SYDVKM. The people who gave samples were healthy Caucasians from Russia, aged roughly 6 to 100. Combining a sample-barcoded 5' primer with a J-beta primer mix, a second PCR ran for roughly 7 to 12 cycles. Each CDR3 protein gets one entry after TCRdb re-called the 5' RACE reads with MiXCR. Among over 1,500,000 distinct CDR3 sequences, less than 50% were seen once, and the ten largest hold around 2.1%.

V usage is TRBV28 and J usage is TRBJ1-5; a possible D gene is TRBD1 (5 bases). The sample was blood. The source of this sequence is a woman aged 40 to 50 in good health. CDR3 sequence: CASSLLGEGGNQPQHF. CDR3 bases: TGTGCCAGCAGTTTATTGGGGGAAGGCGGCAATCAGCCCCAGCATTTT. The complete variable domain, with remaining parts taken from reference TRBV28 and TRBJ1-5, reads DVKVTQSSRYLVKRTGEKVFLECVQDMDHENMFWYRQDPGLGLRLIYFSYDVKMKEKGDIPEGYSVSREKKERFSLILESASTNQTSMYLCASSLLGEGGNQPQHFGDGTRLSIL.